This T cell receptor beta chain derives from a study of blood T cell repertoires in COVID-19. Study-wide context: Samples representing acute and convalescent COVID-19 were sourced from the United States, Italy and Spain. Sources were T cells, B-cell-depleted T cells, or PBMCs; the material itself was cDNA or gDNA.

Original data processing: Amplifying reference gene primers gave estimates of nucleated cell counts. Some clones are missing from TCRdb's copy, which holds only in-frame ones; the method was immunoSEQ multiplex PCR. The DNA gave D and trimming, while V, J and clone size come from that table. The sample shows 150,000 to 200,000 clones, around 85% of them seen only once. The trim removed 4 bases at V and 3 bases at J, leaving 2 bases unmatched. The CDR3 runs 14 residues. From germline, CDR1 is SGHDT and CDR2 YYEEEE. This clone occurred a few times. Sample: peripheral blood. This chain links TRBV5-6 with TRBJ1-2; TRBD1 aligns across 11 bases. The receptor was isolated from a man between 60 and 75 years old with active or convalescent COVID-19. The CDR3 DNA sequence: TGTGCCAGCAGCGGACAGGGGGCGGACTATGGCTACACCTTC. Protein product: CASSGQGADYGYTF.